What follows are 14 T cell receptor beta chains derived from one specimen sequenced in a study of T-cell reconstitution after alpha-beta-depleted transplantation in children. Unique molecular identifiers were incorporated into the prepared TCRbeta library. Via MiXCR, TCRdb re-called the PCR reads, giving one row per CDR3 protein. The sample carries about 900,000 distinct CDR3 sequences, about 31% recorded once. This material consisted of PBMCs, mostly from graft donor cells, taken 360 days after TCRalphabeta/CD19-depleted stem cell transplant. The receptor source for this set is a boy in the first two years of life who had a stem cell transplant for SCID, so the T cells may come from the graft donor.

This chain connects TRBV9 to TRBJ2-5, with 8 bases identical to TRBD2. Germline V gives CDR1 SGDLS, CDR2 YYNGEE. The V gene end was trimmed by 5 bases and the J gene end by 1 base; junction bases not matched to a gene: 7. CDR3 length: 15 amino acids. CDR3 protein: CASSRTAGVQETQYF. In nucleotides, the CDR3 is TGTGCCAGCAGTCGAACAGCGGGGGTCCAAGAGACCCAGTACTTC. The entire variable domain, with the rest obtained from reference TRBV9 and TRBJ2-5, is as follows: DSGVTQTPKHLITATGQRVTLRCSPRSGDLSVYWYQQSLDQGLQFLIQYYNGEERAKGNILERFSAQQFPDLHSELNLSSLELGDSALYFCASSRTAGVQETQYFGPGTRLLVL.

This rearrangement joins TRBV6-5 to TRBJ2-7; D gene unclear. Germline CDR1 and CDR2: MNHEY and SVGAGI. The V end was cut by 0 bases, the J end by 4 bases, with 13 bases between. The CDR3 contains 15 residues. As DNA, the CDR3 is TGTGCCAGCAGTTACTCGAATCCCCAATCTTACGAGCAGTACTTC. Its protein is CASSYSNPQSYEQYF.

This chain links TRBV5-5 with TRBJ1-3, with no clear D. The CDR3 sequence is 14 residues long. Deletions cut 0 bases from V and 5 bases from J, with 9 bases between. Germline values: CDR1 SGHKS, CDR2 YYEKEE (reference sequence). CDR3 sequence (DNA): TGTGCCAGCAGCTTGGACGGGGAACGAAACACCATATATTTT. Protein product: CASSLDGERNTIYF.

The chain employs TRBV5-1 and TRBJ2-3, with no clear D. The germline CDR1 and CDR2 sequences are SGHRS and YFSETQ. V was clipped by 2 bases and J by 3 bases, with 13 bases between them. CDR3 length: 15 residues. CDR3 sequence: CASSLGSILTDTQYF. The CDR3 DNA is TGCGCCAGCAGCTTAGGTAGCATCCTAACAGATACGCAGTATTTT.

V gene TRBV2 combines with J gene TRBJ1-5; D is perhaps TRBD1 (6 bases). V was cut by 2 bases and J by 6 bases, with 11 bases left in between. The CDR3 is 14 residues long. Germline CDR1 reads SNHLY; CDR2 reads FYNNEI. This chain's CDR3 is CASSERFRGQPQHF. For the CDR3, the DNA is TGTGCCAGCAGTGAACGGTTCAGGGGTCAGCCCCAGCATTTT.

This clonotype was counted only a few times. The chain uses TRBV7-2 and TRBJ1-1; D is unresolved. This CDR3 region has 13 residues. CDR1 is SGHTA, CDR2 FQGNSA, per germline. Trimming pared 3 bases from V and 0 bases from J, leaving 5 bases between. The CDR3 nucleotides are TGTGCCAGCAGCTTGATGATGAACACTGAAGCTTTCTTT. Protein sequence: CASSLMMNTEAFF.

This clonotype was recorded a few times. The chain joins TRBV7-2 to TRBJ1-5; 7 bases align to TRBD1. From germline, CDR1 is SGHTA and CDR2 FQGNSA. The CDR3 spans 14 residues. V shed 4 bases and J 2 bases; nucleotides not matched to a gene: 2. CDR3 bases: TGTGCCAGCAGCTGGGGGACAGGCAATCAGCCCCAGCATTTT. Translated, it gives CASSWGTGNQPQHF. The entire variable domain, with the rest obtained from reference TRBV7-2 and TRBJ1-5, is as follows: GAGVSQSPSNKVTEKGKDVELRCDPISGHTALYWYRQSLGQGLEFLIYFQGNSAPDKSGLPSDRFSAERTGGSVSTLTIQRTQQEDSAVYLCASSWGTGNQPQHFGDGTRLSIL.

The genes are TRBV15 and TRBJ2-5, with 8 bases that match TRBD1. Germline V gene data show CDR1 as LNHNV and CDR2 as YYDKDF (reference sequence). The CDR3 totals 14 residues. V shed 6 bases, J shed 7 bases, and the junction held 10 bases outside the gene matches. The CDR3 region is CATRFQGAGGTQYF. CDR3 nucleotides: TGTGCCACCAGATTTCAGGGGGCCGGCGGGACCCAGTACTTC.

This clonotype was observed a handful of times. The chain has TRBV30 and TRBJ2-7, with a tentative D call TRBD1 (5 bases). Looked up from germline, CDR1 is GTSNPN and CDR2 is SVGIG (reference sequence). The length of the CDR3 is 13 residues. V lost 1 base and J lost 9, with 16 bases in between. CDR3 amino acids: CAWSDRWIQGQYF. The CDR3 nucleotides are TGTGCCTGGAGTGACAGATGGATCCAGGGGCAGTACTTC.

The chain couples TRBV2 to TRBJ2-5; TRBD2 agrees at 9 bases. V was clipped by 3 bases and J by 1 base; unmatched bases: 6. Germline CDR1 SNHLY, CDR2 FYNNEI. CDR3 size: 16 residues. The CDR3 loop is CASSDTWRGGQETQYF. The CDR3 DNA is TGTGCCAGCAGTGACACCTGGCGGGGGGGCCAAGAGACCCAGTACTTC.

This clonotype was counted between two and nine times. The chain employs TRBV12-3 or TRBV12-4 and TRBJ2-5; no definite D call. With 5 bases removed from V and 1 base from J, the gap between germline ends came to 14 bases. The CDR3 is 15 amino acids. CDR3 sequence (DNA): TGTGCCAGCAGTGCCACACTGTCATCCCAAGAGACCCAGTACTTC. As protein: CASSATLSSQETQYF.

This clonotype came up a few times. V and J are TRBV11-2 and TRBJ2-1, with D possibly matching TRBD1 (5 bases). From germline, CDR1 is SGHAT and CDR2 FQNNGV. This CDR3 spans 16 amino acids. Trimming left V 6 bases short and J 11 bases short, with 26 bases between. CDR3: CASSLPLQALPSQQFF. DNA for the CDR3: TGTGCCAGCAGTCTTCCTTTACAGGCCCTACCCTCACAGCAGTTCTTC.

CDR3 DNA sequence: TGTGCCAGCAGCCAACCCGACAGGGCGGGCTACGAGCAGTACTTC. Translation: CASSQPDRAGYEQYF. The chain carries TRBV3-1 and TRBJ2-7, with 7 bases matching TRBD1. The J segment lost 3 bases and the V segment lost 2 bases, leaving 7 bases of the junction unmatched. CDR1 is LGHDT and CDR2 is YNNKEL in the germline V gene (reference sequence). CDR3 length: 15 amino acids.

This clonotype was observed a few times. The rearrangement uses TRBV3-1 and TRBJ2-5; no clear D gene. V was cut by 0 bases and J by 4 bases, with 15 bases left in between. Looked up from germline, CDR1 is LGHDT and CDR2 is YNNKEL (reference sequence). The CDR3 runs 16 residues. CDR3: CASSQDRVRSGETQYF. CDR3 nucleotide sequence: TGTGCCAGCAGCCAAGATAGGGTCAGGTCTGGAGAGACCCAGTACTTC.